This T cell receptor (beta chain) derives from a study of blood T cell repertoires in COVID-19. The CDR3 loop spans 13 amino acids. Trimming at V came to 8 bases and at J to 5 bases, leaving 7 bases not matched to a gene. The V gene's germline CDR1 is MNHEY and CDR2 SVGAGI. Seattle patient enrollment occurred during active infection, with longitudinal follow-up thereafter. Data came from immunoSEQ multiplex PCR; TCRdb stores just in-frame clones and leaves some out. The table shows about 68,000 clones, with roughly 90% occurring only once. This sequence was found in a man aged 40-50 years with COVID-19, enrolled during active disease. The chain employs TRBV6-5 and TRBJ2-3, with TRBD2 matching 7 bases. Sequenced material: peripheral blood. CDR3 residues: CASVTRGGDTQYF. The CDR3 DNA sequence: TGTGCCAGCGTGACCCGCGGGGGAGATACGCAGTATTTT.